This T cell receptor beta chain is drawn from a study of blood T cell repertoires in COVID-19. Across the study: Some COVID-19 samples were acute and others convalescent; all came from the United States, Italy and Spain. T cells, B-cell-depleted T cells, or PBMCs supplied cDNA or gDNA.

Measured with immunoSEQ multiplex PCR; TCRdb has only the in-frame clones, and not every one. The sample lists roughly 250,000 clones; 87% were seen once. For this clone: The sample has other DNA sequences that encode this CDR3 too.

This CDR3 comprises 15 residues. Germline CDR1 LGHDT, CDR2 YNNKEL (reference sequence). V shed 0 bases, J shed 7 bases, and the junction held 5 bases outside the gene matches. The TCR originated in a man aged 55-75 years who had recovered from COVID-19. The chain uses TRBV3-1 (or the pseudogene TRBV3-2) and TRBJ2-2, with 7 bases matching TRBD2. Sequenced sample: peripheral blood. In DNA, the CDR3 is TGTGCCAGCAGCCAAGATTGGGGGGGTAGCGGGGAGCTGTTTTTT. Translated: CASSQDWGGSGELFF.